Below, 5 T cell receptor beta chains from the same sample are listed, as sequenced in a study of T cells after yellow fever vaccination. MiXCR, run by TCRdb on the 5' RACE reads, gives a single entry per CDR3 protein. There are some 300,000 distinct CDR3 sequences in the sample; around 8.6% occur only once, and about 3.5% lies in the top ten. The sequenced sample was CD4+ T cells sorted from PBMCs, obtained 5 days after the yellow fever booster vaccination. These receptors all come from a man aged 18 to 29 who received the YFV17D yellow fever vaccine.

This clonotype was found many times. The chain recombines TRBV12-3 or TRBV12-4 with TRBJ2-7; D may be TRBD2 (6 bases). V lost 6 bases and J 4 bases, leaving 16 bases between the germline ends. CDR3 length: 14 residues. The CDR3 here is CASSGTVGTYEQYF. The CDR3 bases are TGTGCCAGCAGCGGGACTGTCGGTACTTACGAGCAGTACTTC.

This clonotype came up a few times. The chain uses TRBV6-1 and TRBJ2-1, with 8 bases that match TRBD1. The CDR3 loop spans 19 amino acids. With V trimmed by 7 bases and J by 2 bases, 19 bases remained unmatched. Germline V CDR1 and CDR2: MNHNS, SASEGT. CDR3 residues: CASTHRKLTWDRTYNEQFF. Written as DNA, the CDR3 is TGTGCCAGCACCCACAGGAAGTTAACGTGGGACAGGACCTACAATGAGCAGTTCTTC.

This clonotype occurred many times. This chain uses TRBV25-1 with TRBJ1-1; weak D call: TRBD1 (5 bases). Germline CDR1 reads MGHDK; CDR2 reads SYGVNS. Between the trimmed V and J ends, which lost 3 bases and 1 base, there was a span of 6 bases. The CDR3 length is 13 residues. The CDR3 spells CASSDGGNTEAFF. The CDR3 nucleotides read TGTGCCAGCAGTGATGGGGGGAACACTGAAGCTTTCTTT.

This clonotype showed up just a few times. V usage is TRBV4-1 and J usage is TRBJ2-5; 9 nucleotides match TRBD1. CDR3 length: 21 residues. With 7 bases clipped from V and 1 base from J, the junction kept 25 bases outside the gene matches. Per the germline V gene, CDR1 is MGHRA and CDR2 is YSYEKL. The chain's CDR3 is CASKRFPTGTGRTRSQETQYF. Here the CDR3 DNA reads TGCGCCAGCAAGCGGTTCCCAACCGGGACAGGGCGCACGAGGAGCCAAGAGACCCAGTACTTC.

This clonotype showed up just a few times. V gene TRBV6-1 combines with J gene TRBJ1-2; D remains ambiguous. Germline assignment: CDR1 MNHNS and CDR2 SASEGT. V lost 7 bases to trimming and J lost 2 bases, with 11 bases between them. The CDR3 extends over 13 amino acids. DNA for the CDR3: TGTGCCAGCACGCGGGCAGTAAACTATGGCTACACCTTC. Translated, it gives CASTRAVNYGYTF.